The sequence of this T cell receptor beta chain was determined in a study of cytotoxic CD8 clonotypes in ibrutinib-treated CLL (dated by TCRdb to the early 2020s). Regarding the study in general: In this cohort, some 16 patients were treatment-naive and approximately twelve were relapsed/refractory, while about 17 had unmutated IGHV. Samples averaged about 260,000 productive templates and just under 95,000 productive rearrangements. Responses were partial in roughly 24 patients and complete in 2; after median around 72 months follow-up, roughly 14 stayed in remission and approximately 12 progressed. Cryopreserved peripheral blood mononuclear cells were obtained prior to treatment, at the time of response, and at either disease progression or sustained remission. Patients were still on ibrutinib when every remission and progressive disease sample was collected. Of the approximately 94 people in the trial, about two dozen had longitudinal samples available. Response samples were obtained after a median of approximately eleven months of treatment, with a range of about 6 to 40 months. The paper as a whole reports these results and caveats: Baseline clonality exceeded that of age-matched healthy donors and correlated strongly with circulating CD8+ T-cell counts. Lymph node repertoires were not examined, and the timing of sampling was not matched between patients in sustained remission and those whose disease progressed. Public clonotypes were found to be uncommon and were observed to contract or remain stable during treatment; the increase in clonality was shown to reflect expansion of private clonotypes at ibrutinib response. Clonality rose at ibrutinib response, remained stable during sustained remission, and dropped back toward baseline at progression.

CDR3 length: 17 amino acids, cysteine to phenylalanine. Only CDR3 DNA is held: 51 bases, read in frame from base 1. V gives up 3 bases and J gives up 2 bases, and the segment between their germline ends measures 14 bases. CDR1 and CDR2 are drawn from the germline V gene: SGHTA, FQGTGA. On a MiSeq, deep resolution sequencing aimed for a depth between 1 in 1 million and 1 in 200,000 T cells, with each clonotype covered 10x on average. The immunoSEQ hsTCRB Kit was used to generate TCR beta libraries. Concerning the study's data processing: The data were analyzed with ImmunoSEQ Analyzer and ImmunoSEQ Data Assistant, and V, D and J gene assignments followed IMGT definitions. Clonality was computed as one minus normalized Shannon entropy of productive rearrangement frequencies, ranging from 0 to 1. Only overrepresented clonotypes making up at least 0.05% of the repertoire of each patient were included in the public clonotype analysis. Some 12 age-matched healthy donor repertoires from immuneACCESS served as clonality controls. In its TCRdb copy, this immuneACCESS table keeps in-frame sequences only and misses some clones. Where compared with another copy, unresolved V genes explain less than half of these, and the others have no known cause. The V and J calls and clone size come from that table; D and trimming were worked out from the DNA. In all, the sample holds under 50,000 clones, and about two thirds of those were seen once. Of the sample, 6% to 8% is held by the ten largest clones.

Interpreted using the paper, the time point label stands for: progressive disease on ibrutinib. For TCR beta library preparation, 1.5 to 2 micrograms of genomic DNA were isolated from cryopreserved PBMCs. High-throughput TCR beta sequencing was performed on longitudinal blood samples from CLL patients receiving ibrutinib monotherapy. The patients took part in an open-label, single-center phase 2 trial of ibrutinib monotherapy. A remark on this clone: The clone's antigen remains unknown. Base qualities are not provided; no much larger clone lies one nucleotide away.

The chain is made from TRBV7-3 and TRBJ2-6; the D gene is not confidently resolved. The TCR comes from a human donor with chronic lymphocytic leukemia. The sequenced sample was PBMCs, obtained at disease progression, from a patient treated with ibrutinib. The CDR3 in this case is CASSFPGQAAGANVLTF. The DNA reads as follows: TGTGCCAGCAGCTTCCCGGGCCAAGCCGCTGGGGCCAACGTCCTGACTTTC. The entire variable domain, with the stretches around the CDR3 drawn from the reference TRBV7-3 and TRBJ2-6 proteins, is GAGVSQTPSNKVTEKGKYVELRCDPISGHTALYWYRQSLGQGPEFLIYFQGTGAADDSGLPNDRFFAVRPEGSVSTLKIQRTERGDSAVYLCASSFPGQAAGANVLTFGAGSRLTVL.